The 17 T cell receptor beta chains listed next were all sequenced from one sample in a study of T cell clonality in common variable immunodeficiency. TCRdb keeps only in-frame clones here, not all; method: immunoSEQ multiplex PCR. The specimen has more than 55,000 clones, none found just once. Sequenced input: peripheral blood mononuclear cells. The receptors come from a person aged 18 to 75 in good health.

About this clone: The DNA ends 3 residues before the CDR3 does, and the rest of the CDR3 is filled in from the germline J gene. The chain joins TRBV7-9 to TRBJ1-2, with D maybe TRBD1 (5 bases). CDR1 is SEHNR, CDR2 FQNEAQ, per germline (reference sequence). Trimming shortened V by 1 base and J by 0 bases, and 9 bases separated the two germline ends. The CDR3 runs to 15 residues. CDR3 protein: CASSLGQPSNYGYTF. The CDR3 bases that were read are TGTGCCAGCAGCTTAGGACAGCCCTCTAACTATGGC. Based on the CDR3 plus reference TRBV7-9 and TRBJ1-2, the full variable domain is DTGVSQNPRHKITKRGQNVTFRCDPISEHNRLYWYRQTLGQGPEFLTYFQNEAQLEKSRLLSDRFSAERPKGSFSTLEIQRTEQGDSAMYLCASSLGQPSNYGYTFGSGTRLTVV.

This clone was observed a handful of times. This chain's CDR3 is CASSETGLAYNEQFF. The sequenced CDR3 bases are TGCGCCAGCAGTGAGACCGGACTGGCCTACAATGAG. J is TRBJ2-1 and V is TRBV10-1; TRBD2 might be the D (5 bases). Sequencing ends 3 residues short of the CDR3 end; the germline J gene provides the rest. The V gene lost 2 bases and the J gene lost 2 bases, with 10 bases spanning the gap. This CDR3 comprises 15 residues. Germline V gene lookup returns CDR1 WNHNN and CDR2 SYGVQD (reference sequence).

This clone was detected many times. The CDR3 end is not reached by the read, which stops 3 residues before it; the germline J gene fills it in. The chain uses TRBV5-6 and TRBJ2-7; 7 bases align to TRBD1. Per germline, CDR1 SGHDT and CDR2 YYEEEE. Trimming at V came to 6 bases and at J to 5 bases, leaving 8 bases not matched to a gene. This CDR3 is 13 amino acids long. This CDR3 reads CASIQQGRHEQYF. The DNA read from the CDR3 is TGTGCCAGCATCCAACAGGGGAGACACGAG.

This clone was found many times. The CDR3 goes on 3 residues after the read ends, and that part is filled in from the germline J gene. The gene calls are TRBV27 and TRBJ2-5; D ambiguous. This CDR3 comprises 14 residues. CDR1 is MNHEY and CDR2 is SMNVEV in the germline V gene (reference sequence). Between the trimmed V and J ends, which lost 5 bases and 5 bases, there was a span of 15 bases. Here the CDR3 reads CASSPFSTEETQYF. The part of the CDR3 DNA that was read is TGTGCCAGCAGTCCGTTCTCCACTGAGGAGACC.

Many counts were recorded for this clone. The read ends 3 residues shy of where the CDR3 ends; the end is completed using the germline J gene. The chain employs TRBV5-1 and TRBJ2-7; D possibly corresponds to TRBD2 (5 bases). V was trimmed by 4 bases and J by 3 bases, leaving 11 bases between them. Germline V lookup: CDR1 SGHRS, CDR2 YFSETQ. This CDR3 region has 13 residues. The chain's CDR3 is CASSPPRGYEQYF. The covered CDR3 bases are TGCGCCAGCAGCCCCCCCCGGGGCTACGAG. Complete variable domain (other parts from reference TRBV5-1 and TRBJ2-7): KAGVTQTPRYLIKTRGQQVTLSCSPISGHRSVSWYQQTPGQGLQFLFEYFSETQRNKGNFPGRFSGRQFSNSRSEMNVSTLELGDSALYLCASSPPRGYEQYFGPGTRLTVT.

This clone came up many times. The missing CDR3 end, 3 residues past where the read stops, is filled in from the germline J gene. The gene calls are TRBV6-1 and TRBJ1-1; 9 bases are a match to TRBD1. This CDR3 has 15 residues. With 2 bases clipped from V and 5 bases from J, the junction kept 6 bases outside the gene matches. Germline assignment: CDR1 MNHNS and CDR2 SASEGT. The sequenced CDR3 bases are TGTGCCAGCAGTGAACCTCCGGGACAGGGTACTGAA. Translated: CASSEPPGQGTE. The CDR3 as a whole reads CASSEPPGQGTEAFF.

This clone was recorded at least ten times. The CDR3 end is not reached by the read, which stops 3 residues before it; the germline J gene fills it in. This chain connects TRBV19 to TRBJ1-2, with 7 bases lining up with TRBD1. J lost 0 bases, V lost 3 bases, and 7 bases had no gene match. The V gene's germline CDR1 is LNHDA and CDR2 SQIVND (reference sequence). The length of the CDR3 is 16 residues. CDR3: CASSIPWDSPNYGYTF. CDR3 DNA, as far as it was read: TGTGCCAGTAGTATCCCATGGGACAGTCCTAACTATGGC.

This clone was counted at least ten times. The CDR3 extends 3 residues past the end of the read, so its final part is completed from the germline J gene. J is TRBJ1-6 and V is TRBV6-2 or TRBV6-3; the match to TRBD1 covers 7 bases. This CDR3 comprises 16 residues. CDR1 is MNHEY and CDR2 is SVGEGT in the germline V gene. The V and J ends lost 5 bases and 6 bases, in that order; junction bases with no gene match: 10. The CDR3 region is CASSHYGQAFNSPLHF. The CDR3 bases that were read are TGTGCCAGCAGTCACTACGGACAGGCGTTTAATTCACCC.

This clone has ten or more counts. The read finishes 3 residues shy of the CDR3 end, and the germline J gene is used to complete it. The chain joins TRBV19 to TRBJ2-1; D unresolved. V dropped 5 bases and J dropped 7 bases, with 21 bases sitting between them. The CDR3 runs to 16 residues. Germline V gene data show CDR1 as LNHDA and CDR2 as SQIVND (reference sequence). CDR3 bases read: TGTGCCAGTAGTGTTCACAGCTTCCTCATGTCTAATGAG. Its translation: CASSVHSFLMSNE. The whole CDR3 sequence is CASSVHSFLMSNEQFF.

The sample holds many counts of this clone. The CDR3: CASRKGPQNTEAFF. The CDR3 bases that were read are TGTGCCAGCAGGAAGGGCCCACAGAACACTGAA. This chain connects TRBV6-4 to TRBJ1-1; D remains unclear. The read halts 3 residues ahead of the CDR3 end, with the missing end drawn from the germline J gene. Trimming took 6 bases from V and 1 from J, leaving 12 bases between them. The CDR3 extends over 14 amino acids. Germline V gene sequence: CDR1 MRHNA, CDR2 SNTAGT.

This clone appeared many times. The sequence runs out 3 residues before the end of the CDR3; the remainder is reconstructed from the germline J gene. The gene calls are TRBV18 and TRBJ2-7; 9 nucleotides align to TRBD2. CDR1 and CDR2 from the germline V gene are KGHSH and LQKENI. Unmatched junction bases numbered 7, after V lost 0 bases and J lost 1 base. This CDR3 region has 17 residues. The chain's CDR3 is CASSPPSSLAGSYEQYF. The CDR3 DNA, read in part, is TGTGCCAGCTCACCACCTTCATCCCTAGCGGGATCCTACGAG.

Points on this clone: The CDR3 end falls 3 residues outside the read, so it is completed with the germline J gene. The chain has TRBV7-9 and TRBJ2-4, with TRBD2 matching over 7 bases. The CDR3 totals 14 residues. Germline assignment: CDR1 SEHNR and CDR2 FQNEAQ (reference sequence). CDR3 sequence reads: CASSLSSGDYGQYF. The CDR3 DNA, read in part, is TGTGCCAGCAGCTTAAGCAGTGGGGACTATGGT.

This clone was counted at least ten times. The sequenced CDR3 bases are TGTGCCAGCAGTTTATTCACTGGGACAGGAGGGCAGCCC. This sequence encodes CASSLFTGTGGQP. The whole CDR3 region reads CASSLFTGTGGQPQHF. The gene calls are TRBV28 and TRBJ1-5; 8 bases fit TRBD1. The CDR3 end falls 3 residues outside the read, so it is completed with the germline J gene. From germline, CDR1 is MDHEN and CDR2 SYDVKM. There are 16 residues in the CDR3. V dropped 1 base and J dropped 7; count of bases not matched to a gene: 9.

In the case of this clone: The CDR3 extends 3 residues past the end of the read, so its final part is completed from the germline J gene. The chain recombines TRBV5-1 with TRBJ2-3; possible D gene TRBD1, 6 bases. Germline loops: CDR1 SGHRS, CDR2 YFSETQ. The CDR3 is made up of 14 amino acids. The DNA read from the CDR3 is TGCGCCAGCACGGGCAGGGGAAACCAAGAGACG. Encoded protein: CASTGRGNQET. The entire CDR3 sequence reads CASTGRGNQETQYF.

In this sample, this clone turned up many times. The read comes to an end 3 residues before the CDR3 does, leaving the germline J gene to fill in the end. This chain uses TRBV12-3 or TRBV12-4 with TRBJ2-1; D is possibly TRBD1 (5 bases). This CDR3 spans 12 amino acids. V was clipped by 6 bases and J by 8 bases, with 11 bases between them. The CDR3 spells CASSLRVDEQFF. The CDR3 bases that were read are TGTGCCAGCAGCCTCAGGGTGGATGAG.

The sample holds many counts of this clone. CDR3 DNA, as far as it was read: TGTGCCTGGAGTAGCGGGACAGGCACCTTCAATGAG. This codes for CAWSSGTGTFNE. The CDR3 as a whole reads CAWSSGTGTFNEQFF. The J gene is TRBJ2-1, the V gene TRBV30; a weak D match, TRBD1 (8 bases). The read falls 3 residues short of the CDR3 end, and the missing part is taken from the germline J gene. The ends were cut back, 2 bases at V and 6 bases at J, with 17 bases in the middle. CDR3 length equals 15 residues. Looked up from germline, CDR1 is GTSNPN and CDR2 is SVGIG (reference sequence).

This clone occurred many times. The sequenced fragment ends 3 residues before the CDR3 boundary, so the rest is inferred from the germline J gene. This sequence joins TRBV5-1 and TRBJ2-3; TRBD1 aligns across 10 bases. CDR3 size: 19 residues. The ends lost 4 bases at V and 2 bases at J; junction bases unmatched: 16. Germline values: CDR1 SGHRS, CDR2 YFSETQ. The CDR3 bases that were read are TGCGCCAGCAGCCGCTGGGTGACAGGGGGCCACGACAACACAGATACG. It codes for CASSRWVTGGHDNTDT. The entire CDR3 reads CASSRWVTGGHDNTDTQYF.